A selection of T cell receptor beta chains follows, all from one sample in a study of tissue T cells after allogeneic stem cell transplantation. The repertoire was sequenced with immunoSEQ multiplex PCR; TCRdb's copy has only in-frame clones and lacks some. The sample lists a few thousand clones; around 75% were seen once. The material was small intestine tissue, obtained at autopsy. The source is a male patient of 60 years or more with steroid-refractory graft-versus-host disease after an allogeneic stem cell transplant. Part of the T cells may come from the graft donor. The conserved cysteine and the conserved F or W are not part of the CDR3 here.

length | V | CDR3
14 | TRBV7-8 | ASSLNEEGASYEQY
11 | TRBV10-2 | ASSDLVNEKLF
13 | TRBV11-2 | ASSSRTGVDEKLF
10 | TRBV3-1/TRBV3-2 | ASSRSGNTIY
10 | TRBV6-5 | ASSPIAGKAF
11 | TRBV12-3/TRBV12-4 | ASSFSGNTEAF
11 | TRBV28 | ASSAKGQETQY
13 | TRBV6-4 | ASSQRGGPYNEQF
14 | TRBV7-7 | ASSPGWRSNTGELF
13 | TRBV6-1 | ASTPGGLAKNIQY
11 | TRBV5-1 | ASSLETDTEAF
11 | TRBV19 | ASSNQGGYGYT
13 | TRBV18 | ASSPRKDQNTEAF
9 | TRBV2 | ASRADNGYT
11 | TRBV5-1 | ASSVNPQSGYT
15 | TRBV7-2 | ASSLVAGGRGYTEAF
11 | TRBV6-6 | ASSYGTHEKLF
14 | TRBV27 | ASSLLGRGVRSPLH
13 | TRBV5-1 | ASSLSVGLGHEAF
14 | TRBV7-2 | ASSLGPGNSGNTIY
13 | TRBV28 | ASSLSGGERTEAF
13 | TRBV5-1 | ASTTGSGGYETQY
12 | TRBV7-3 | ASSLTGTAYEQY
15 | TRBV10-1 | ASSESGAPTGDEKLF
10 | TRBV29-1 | SAGGLNTEAF
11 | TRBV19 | ASGARDGDGYT
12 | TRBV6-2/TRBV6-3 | ASSYVAGAYEQY
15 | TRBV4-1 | ASSQQINTGGNEKLF
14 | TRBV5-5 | ASSLGPGQGNYGYT
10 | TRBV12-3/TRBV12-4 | ASSPGQGLAF
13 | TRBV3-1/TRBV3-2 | ASSLPGTATYEQY
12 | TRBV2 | ASSEGSQVKKLF
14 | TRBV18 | ASSPGNGRSGNTIY
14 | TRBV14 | ASSQGSSSVGETQY
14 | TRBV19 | ASSIDLTGNNSPLH
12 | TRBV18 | ASSTDRANYGYT
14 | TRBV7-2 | ASSLAGASEIYEQY
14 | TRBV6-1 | ASSDPGVGSGTEAF
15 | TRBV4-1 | ASSPDAGAFSGNTIY
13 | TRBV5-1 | ASSFLGADTYGYT
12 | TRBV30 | AWSVQAANYGYT
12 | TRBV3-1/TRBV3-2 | ASMGRKFTGELF
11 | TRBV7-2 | ASSRTESYEQY
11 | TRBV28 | ASSFQGRYGYT
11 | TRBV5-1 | ASSFPDNYGYT
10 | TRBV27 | ASRGFAYGYT
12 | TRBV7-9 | ASSLLPDTGGYT
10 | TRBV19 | ASSIGVSPLH
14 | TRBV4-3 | ASSQEIESAYYGYT
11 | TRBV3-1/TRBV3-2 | ASTRQVNTEAF
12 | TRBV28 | ASSLSTANTEAF
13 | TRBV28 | ASSADRGRIEKLF
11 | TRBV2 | ASKEGLAYEQY
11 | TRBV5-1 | ASSLDGGGTLH
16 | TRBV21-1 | ASSKEGQVRVSGNTIY
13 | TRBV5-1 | ASSFGTELSYEQY
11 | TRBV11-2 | ASSLESGGELF